These 22 T cell receptor beta chains share one sample of origin, sequenced in a study of monozygotic twins with inflammatory bowel disease. TCRdb reanalyzed the 5' RACE reads, giving one entry per CDR3 protein sequence and no DNA. In all, the sample yields around 410,000 distinct CDR3 sequences. The sample taken for sequencing was blood. Receptors were obtained from a human donor with ulcerative colitis or Crohn's disease, or a healthy co-twin of an affected twin (not recorded which).

This rearrangement joins TRBV24-1 to TRBJ2-1; absent DNA, TCRdb's TRBD2 call cannot be checked. Per the germline V gene, CDR1 is KGHDR and CDR2 is SFDVKD. The CDR3 is 17 amino acids. CDR3 in amino acids: CATSDLGEGLTYNEQFF.

The chain joins TRBV29-1 to TRBJ1-1; TCRdb gives TRBD1 as the D gene, but with no DNA this cannot be confirmed. Per the germline V gene, CDR1 is SQVTM and CDR2 is ANQGSEA. The CDR3 loop spans 13 amino acids. The CDR3 protein is CSVSTGQGTEAFF.

This chain connects TRBV18 to TRBJ2-2; TCRdb's D call, TRBD2, is unchecked because there is no DNA. Per germline, CDR1 KGHSH and CDR2 LQKENI. This CDR3 spans 14 amino acids. CDR3 sequence reads: CASSPLGEAGELFF.

The V gene is TRBV6-2 or TRBV6-3, the J gene TRBJ2-5; TCRdb's D gene call, TRBD2, goes unchecked for lack of DNA. The CDR3 has 21 residues. CDR1 is MNHEY, CDR2 SVGEGT, per germline. The CDR3 spells CASSYASGGPPDPRLQETQYF.

The chain employs TRBV15 and TRBJ1-2; as DNA is missing, the TRBD1 call by TCRdb cannot be tested. The V gene's germline CDR1 is LNHNV and CDR2 YYDKDF (reference sequence). CDR3 length: 17 amino acids. The CDR3 reads CATSGPVRGKSMSGYTF.

The chain is built from TRBV6-2 or TRBV6-3 and TRBJ1-4. This CDR3 is 12 amino acids long. Per the germline V gene, CDR1 is MNHEY and CDR2 is SVGEGT. Here the CDR3 reads CASSFDGEKLFF.

The chain links TRBV3-1 to TRBJ2-3; absent DNA, TCRdb's TRBD2 call cannot be checked. Germline assignment: CDR1 LGHDT and CDR2 YNNKEL (reference sequence). This CDR3 has 16 amino acids. CDR3 amino acids: CASSQDLAGGLNTQYF.

V gene TRBV20-1 combines with J gene TRBJ2-3. CDR3 length equals 12 residues. Germline loops: CDR1 DFQATT, CDR2 SNEGSKA (reference sequence). CDR3 in amino acids: CSAGTSTDTQYF.

This rearrangement joins TRBV7-6 to TRBJ1-1. CDR1 is SGHVS, CDR2 FNYEAQ, per germline. This CDR3 is built from 13 residues. The CDR3 region is CASSFAGRTEAFF.

CDR3 in amino acids: CASSETYRAIYEQYF. The chain uses TRBV2 and TRBJ2-7; TCRdb reports TRBD2, a call that lacks DNA to check it against. CDR1 and CDR2 from the germline V gene are SNHLY and FYNNEI. This CDR3 contains 15 residues. The entire variable domain, with the rest obtained from reference TRBV2 and TRBJ2-7, is as follows: EPEVTQTPSHQVTQMGQEVILRCVPISNHLYFYWYRQILGQKVEFLVSFYNNEISEKSEIFDDQFSVERPDGSNFTLKIRSTKLEDSAMYFCASSETYRAIYEQYFGPGTRLTVT.

CDR3 sequence: CATEPFLRGGRSTDTQYF. This chain uses TRBV27 with TRBJ2-3; TCRdb gives TRBD1 as the D gene, but with no DNA this cannot be confirmed. The germline V gene has CDR1 MNHEY and CDR2 SMNVEV (reference sequence). The CDR3 extends over 18 amino acids.

The V and J genes are TRBV28 and TRBJ1-1; TCRdb outputs TRBD1, but without DNA this stays unchecked. CDR3 length equals 15 residues. In germline, CDR1 is MDHEN, CDR2 SYDVKM. The CDR3 is CASTLRGRVNTEAFF.

Here the CDR3 reads CASSGTSVTDTQYF. The chain recombines TRBV10-3 with TRBJ2-3; TCRdb lists TRBD2, though no DNA is available to test this call. The CDR3 covers 14 residues. The germline CDR1 and CDR2 sequences are ENHRY and SYGVKD.

This chain links TRBV4-3 with TRBJ2-2; TCRdb's assignment of TRBD1 cannot be checked, as there is no DNA. The germline gives CDR1 LGHNA, CDR2 YSLEER. There are 16 residues in the CDR3. The CDR3 loop is CASSQAMGRNTGELFF.

This sequence joins TRBV28 and TRBJ2-5; TCRdb's D gene call, TRBD1, goes unchecked for lack of DNA. The CDR3 has 14 residues. The germline V gene encodes CDR1 MDHEN and CDR2 SYDVKM. CDR3 amino acids: CASSLVPALETQYF.

This chain links TRBV6-5 with TRBJ2-2; with no DNA, the TCRdb D assignment of TRBD1 cannot be verified. This CDR3 is 13 amino acids long. Looked up from germline, CDR1 is MNHEY and CDR2 is SVGAGI. CDR3 protein: CASSSPGTGELFF.

This rearrangement joins TRBV6-1 to TRBJ2-2; TCRdb's D call, TRBD1, is unchecked because there is no DNA. Germline-derived CDR1 and CDR2 are MNHNS and SASEGT. CDR3 length equals 16 residues. CDR3: CASSDFSPLGTGELFF.

The rearrangement uses TRBV20-1 and TRBJ2-7; TCRdb's D call, TRBD2, is unchecked because there is no DNA. The CDR3 has 14 residues. From germline, CDR1 is DFQATT and CDR2 SNEGSKA (reference sequence). The CDR3 region is CSAREAGGKYEQYF.

The genes are TRBV7-9 and TRBJ1-2. CDR3 size: 15 residues. From germline, CDR1 is SEHNR and CDR2 FQNEAQ (reference sequence). The CDR3: CASSLVGRPGGGYTF.

This rearrangement joins TRBV7-2 to TRBJ1-1; TCRdb calls TRBD1, which cannot be checked without DNA. The CDR3 consists of 13 residues. Per the germline V gene, CDR1 is SGHTA and CDR2 is FQGNSA. CDR3 residues: CASSHVGGSEAFF.

This chain connects TRBV20-1 to TRBJ2-2; TCRdb calls TRBD1, which cannot be checked without DNA. From germline, CDR1 is DFQATT and CDR2 SNEGSKA (reference sequence). The CDR3 loop spans 15 amino acids. The CDR3 spells CSAKGGTGSPGELFF.

The V gene is TRBV5-1, the J gene TRBJ2-7. The CDR3 has 12 amino acids. The V gene's germline CDR1 is SGHRS and CDR2 YFSETQ. The CDR3 sequence is CASPLTEYEQYF.